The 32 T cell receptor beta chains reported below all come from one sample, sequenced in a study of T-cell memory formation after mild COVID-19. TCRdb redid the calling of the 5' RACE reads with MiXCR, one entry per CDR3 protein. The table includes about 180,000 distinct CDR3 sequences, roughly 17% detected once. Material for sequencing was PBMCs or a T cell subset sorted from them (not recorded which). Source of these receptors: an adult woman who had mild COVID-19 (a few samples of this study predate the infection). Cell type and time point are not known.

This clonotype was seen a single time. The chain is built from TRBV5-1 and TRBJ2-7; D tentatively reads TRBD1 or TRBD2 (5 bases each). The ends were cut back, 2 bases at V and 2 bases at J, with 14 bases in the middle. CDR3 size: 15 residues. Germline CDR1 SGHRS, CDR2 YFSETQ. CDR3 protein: CASSLSAGTTYEQYF. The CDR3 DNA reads TGCGCCAGCAGCTTAAGCGCTGGGACCACCTACGAGCAGTACTTC.

CDR3 nucleotides: TGTGCCAGCAGTATTGAGGGAGGACAGAAAGAGACCCAGTACTTC. This gives the protein CASSIEGGQKETQYF. The chain carries TRBV25-1 and TRBJ2-5; D could derive from TRBD1 or TRBD2 (6 bases each). V lost 5 bases, J lost 3 bases, and 16 bases lay in between. The germline gives CDR1 MGHDK, CDR2 SYGVNS. This CDR3 is built from 15 residues.

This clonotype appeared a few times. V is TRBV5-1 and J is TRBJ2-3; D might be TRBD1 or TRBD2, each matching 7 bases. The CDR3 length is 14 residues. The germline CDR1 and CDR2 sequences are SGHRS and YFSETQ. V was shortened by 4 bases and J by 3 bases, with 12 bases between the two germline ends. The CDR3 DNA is TGCGCCAGCAGCAGCGGGACAGAAACAGATACGCAGTATTTT. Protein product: CASSSGTETDTQYF.

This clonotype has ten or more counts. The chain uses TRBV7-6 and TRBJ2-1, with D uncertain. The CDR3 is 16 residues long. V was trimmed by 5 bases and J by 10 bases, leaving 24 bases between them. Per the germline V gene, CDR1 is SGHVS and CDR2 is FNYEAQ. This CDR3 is CASSLGPGLVNLEQFF. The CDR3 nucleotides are TGTGCCAGCAGCCTGGGCCCCGGGTTAGTCAACCTCGAGCAGTTCTTC.

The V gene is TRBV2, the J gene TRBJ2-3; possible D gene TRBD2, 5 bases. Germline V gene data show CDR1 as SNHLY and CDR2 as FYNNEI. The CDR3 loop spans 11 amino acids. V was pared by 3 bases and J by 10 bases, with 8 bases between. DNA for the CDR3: TGTGCCAGCAGTGAGGAAGCGGCGCAGTATTTT. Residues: CASSEEAAQYF.

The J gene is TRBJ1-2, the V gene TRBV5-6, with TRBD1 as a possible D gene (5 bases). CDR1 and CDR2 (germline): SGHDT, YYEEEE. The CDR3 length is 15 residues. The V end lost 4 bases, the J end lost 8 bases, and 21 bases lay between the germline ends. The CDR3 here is CASSHPDRDEGGYTF. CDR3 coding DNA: TGTGCCAGCAGCCATCCGGACCGGGACGAAGGAGGCTACACCTTC.

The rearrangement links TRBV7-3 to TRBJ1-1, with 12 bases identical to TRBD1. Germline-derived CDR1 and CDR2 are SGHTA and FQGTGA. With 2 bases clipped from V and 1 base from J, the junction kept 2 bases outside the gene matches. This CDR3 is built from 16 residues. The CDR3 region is CASSLVGQGANTEAFF. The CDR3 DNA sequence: TGTGCCAGCAGCTTAGTGGGACAGGGGGCGAACACTGAAGCTTTCTTT.

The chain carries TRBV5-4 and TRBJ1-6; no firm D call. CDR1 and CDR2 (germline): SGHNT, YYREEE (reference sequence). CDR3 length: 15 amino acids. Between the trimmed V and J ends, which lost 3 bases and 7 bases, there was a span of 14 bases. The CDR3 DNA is TGTGCCAGCAGCTCCCCCGGTGGCTGGAATTCACCCCTCCACTTT. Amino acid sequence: CASSSPGGWNSPLHF. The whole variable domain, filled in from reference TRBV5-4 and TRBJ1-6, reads ETGVTQSPTHLIKTRGQQVTLRCSSQSGHNTVSWYQQALGQGPQFIFQYYREEENGRGNFPPRFSGLQFPNYSSELNVNALELDDSALYLCASSSPGGWNSPLHFGNGTRLTVT.

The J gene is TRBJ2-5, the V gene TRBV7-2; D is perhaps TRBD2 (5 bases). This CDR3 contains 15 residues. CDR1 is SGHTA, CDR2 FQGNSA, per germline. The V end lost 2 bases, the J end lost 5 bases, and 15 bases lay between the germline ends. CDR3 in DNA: TGTGCCAGCAGCTTATTTTACGGGAAGGGTGAGACCCAGTACTTC. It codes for CASSLFYGKGETQYF.

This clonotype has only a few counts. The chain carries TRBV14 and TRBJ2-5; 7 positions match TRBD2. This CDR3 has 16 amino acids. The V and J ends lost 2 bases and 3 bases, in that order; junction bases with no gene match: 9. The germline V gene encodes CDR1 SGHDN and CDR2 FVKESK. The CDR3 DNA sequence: TGTGCCAGCAGCCAATTGGGGAGGGGCGGAAAAGAGACCCAGTACTTC. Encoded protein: CASSQLGRGGKETQYF.

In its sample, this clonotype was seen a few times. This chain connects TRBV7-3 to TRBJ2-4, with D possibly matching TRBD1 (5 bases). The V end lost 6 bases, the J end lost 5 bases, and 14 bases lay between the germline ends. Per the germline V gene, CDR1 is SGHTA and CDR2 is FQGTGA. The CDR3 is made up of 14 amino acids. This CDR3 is CASSQTRVENIQYF. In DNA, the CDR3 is TGTGCCAGCAGTCAAACCAGGGTCGAAAACATTCAGTACTTC.

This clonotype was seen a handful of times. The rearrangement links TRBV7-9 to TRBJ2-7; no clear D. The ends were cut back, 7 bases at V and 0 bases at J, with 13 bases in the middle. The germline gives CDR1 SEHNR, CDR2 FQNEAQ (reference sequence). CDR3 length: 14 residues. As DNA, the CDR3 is TGTGCCAGCAACCCAGAACCCCGCTCCTACGAGCAGTACTTC. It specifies CASNPEPRSYEQYF.

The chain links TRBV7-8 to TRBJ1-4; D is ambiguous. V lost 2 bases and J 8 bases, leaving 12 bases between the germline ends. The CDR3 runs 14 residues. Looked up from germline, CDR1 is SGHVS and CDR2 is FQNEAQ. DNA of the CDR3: TGTGCCAGCAGCTTACGACTCTCGGAGGAAAAACTGTTTTTT. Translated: CASSLRLSEEKLFF.

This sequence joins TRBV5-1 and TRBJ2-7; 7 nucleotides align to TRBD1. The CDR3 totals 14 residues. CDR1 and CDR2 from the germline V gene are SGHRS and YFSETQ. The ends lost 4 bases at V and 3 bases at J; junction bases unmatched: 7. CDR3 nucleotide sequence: TGCGCCAGCAGCCAAGGACAGGCGTTCTACGAGCAGTACTTC. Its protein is CASSQGQAFYEQYF.

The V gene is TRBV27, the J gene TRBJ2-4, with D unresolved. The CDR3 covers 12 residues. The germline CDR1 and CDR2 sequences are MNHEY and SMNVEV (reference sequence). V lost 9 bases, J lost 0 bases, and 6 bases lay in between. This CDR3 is CARRLAKNIQYF. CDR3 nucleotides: TGTGCCAGACGTCTAGCCAAAAACATTCAGTACTTC.

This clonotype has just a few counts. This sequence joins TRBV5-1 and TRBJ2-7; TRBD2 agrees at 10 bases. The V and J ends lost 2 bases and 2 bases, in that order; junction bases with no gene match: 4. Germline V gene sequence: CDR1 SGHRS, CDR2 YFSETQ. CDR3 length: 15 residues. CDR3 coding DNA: TGCGCCAGCAGCTTCCAAGCGGGAGGGACCTACGAGCAGTACTTC. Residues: CASSFQAGGTYEQYF.

The CDR3 reads CSASTTGGNIQYF. For the CDR3, the DNA is TGCAGTGCCTCAACTACGGGTGGAAACATTCAGTACTTC. The chain recombines TRBV20-1 with TRBJ2-4; D gene uncertain. The CDR3 consists of 13 residues. Germline loops: CDR1 DFQATT, CDR2 SNEGSKA (reference sequence). V was shortened by 6 bases and J by 6 bases, with 15 bases between the two germline ends.

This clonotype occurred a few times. CDR3 bases: TGTGCCAGCAGTTGGGATAGCGGCAGCTCCTACAATGAGCAGTTCTTC. Translated: CASSWDSGSSYNEQFF. V and J are TRBV3-1 and TRBJ2-1; D is possibly TRBD2 (6 bases). V lost 6 bases and J 0 bases, leaving 15 bases between the germline ends. This CDR3 has 16 amino acids. Germline V gives CDR1 LGHDT, CDR2 YNNKEL (reference sequence).

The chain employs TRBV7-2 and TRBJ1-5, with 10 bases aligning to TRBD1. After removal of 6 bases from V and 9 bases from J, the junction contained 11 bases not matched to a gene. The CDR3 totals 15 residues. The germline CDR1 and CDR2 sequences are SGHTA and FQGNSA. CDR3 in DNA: TGTGCCAGCAGGAAGGACAGGGGGGTCCAATGGCCCCAGCATTTT. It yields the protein CASRKDRGVQWPQHF.

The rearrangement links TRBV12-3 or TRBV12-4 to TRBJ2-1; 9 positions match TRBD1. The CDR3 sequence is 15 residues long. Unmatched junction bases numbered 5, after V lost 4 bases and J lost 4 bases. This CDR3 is CASSWGTGPYNEQFF. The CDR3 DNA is TGTGCCAGCAGTTGGGGGACAGGGCCTTACAATGAGCAGTTCTTC.

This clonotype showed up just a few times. CDR3 DNA sequence: TGTGCCAGCAGCCCCTCCGACAGGGCGTATAGCAATCAGCCCCAGCATTTT. It is translated as CASSPSDRAYSNQPQHF. The chain employs TRBV12-3 or TRBV12-4 and TRBJ1-5; 7 bases line up with TRBD1. CDR3 length: 17 amino acids. With V trimmed by 6 bases and J by 0 bases, 11 bases remained unmatched.

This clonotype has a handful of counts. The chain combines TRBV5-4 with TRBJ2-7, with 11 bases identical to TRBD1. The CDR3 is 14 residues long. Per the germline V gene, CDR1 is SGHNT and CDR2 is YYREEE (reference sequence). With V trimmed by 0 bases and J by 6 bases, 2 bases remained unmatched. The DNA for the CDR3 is TGTGCCAGCAGCTTGGGGGACAGGGGGACCGAGCAGTACTTC. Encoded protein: CASSLGDRGTEQYF.

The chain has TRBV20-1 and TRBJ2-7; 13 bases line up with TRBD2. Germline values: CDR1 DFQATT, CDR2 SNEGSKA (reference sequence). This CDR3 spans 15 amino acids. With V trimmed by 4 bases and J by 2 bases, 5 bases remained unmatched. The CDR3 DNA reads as TGCAGTGCTAAAAGGACTAGCGGGAGTCCCTACGAGCAGTACTTC. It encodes CSAKRTSGSPYEQYF.

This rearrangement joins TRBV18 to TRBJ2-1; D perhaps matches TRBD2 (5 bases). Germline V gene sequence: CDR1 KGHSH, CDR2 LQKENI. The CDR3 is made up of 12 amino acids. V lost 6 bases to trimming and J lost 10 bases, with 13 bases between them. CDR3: CASSLGGLEQFF. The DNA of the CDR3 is TGTGCCAGCTCCCTCGGCGGACTGGAGCAGTTCTTC.

Written as DNA, the CDR3 is TGTGCCAGCAGTTTAGACAGGTTCTCTGGAAACACCATATATTTT. This encodes CASSLDRFSGNTIYF. V is TRBV12-3 or TRBV12-4 and J is TRBJ1-3; possibly TRBD1 for D (5 bases). This CDR3 has 15 amino acids. The V and J ends lost 1 base and 0 bases respectively, with 7 bases between them.

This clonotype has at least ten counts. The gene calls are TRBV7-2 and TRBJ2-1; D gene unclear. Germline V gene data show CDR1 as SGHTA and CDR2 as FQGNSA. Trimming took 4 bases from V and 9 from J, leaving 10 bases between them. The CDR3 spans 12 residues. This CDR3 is CASSWARGEQFF. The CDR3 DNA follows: TGTGCCAGCAGCTGGGCTAGAGGTGAGCAGTTCTTC.

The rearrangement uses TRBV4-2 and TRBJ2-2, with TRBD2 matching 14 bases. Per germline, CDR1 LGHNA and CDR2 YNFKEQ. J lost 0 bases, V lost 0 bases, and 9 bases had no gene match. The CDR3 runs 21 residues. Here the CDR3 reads CASSQDAGTSGRLTNTGELFF. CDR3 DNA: TGTGCCAGCAGCCAAGATGCCGGGACTAGCGGGAGACTTACGAACACCGGGGAGCTGTTTTTT.

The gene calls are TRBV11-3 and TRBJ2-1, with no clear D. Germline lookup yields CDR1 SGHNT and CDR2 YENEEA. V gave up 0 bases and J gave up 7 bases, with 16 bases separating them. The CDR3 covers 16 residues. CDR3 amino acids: CASSLDGWGGRNEQFF. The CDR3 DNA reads TGTGCCAGCAGCTTAGATGGGTGGGGTGGACGGAATGAGCAGTTCTTC.

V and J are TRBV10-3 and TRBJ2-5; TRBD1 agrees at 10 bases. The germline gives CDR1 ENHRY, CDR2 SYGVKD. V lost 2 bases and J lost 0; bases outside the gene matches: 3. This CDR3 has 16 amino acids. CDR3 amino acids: CAISEPDRGYQETQYF. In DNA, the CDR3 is TGTGCCATCAGTGAGCCGGACAGGGGGTACCAAGAGACCCAGTACTTC.

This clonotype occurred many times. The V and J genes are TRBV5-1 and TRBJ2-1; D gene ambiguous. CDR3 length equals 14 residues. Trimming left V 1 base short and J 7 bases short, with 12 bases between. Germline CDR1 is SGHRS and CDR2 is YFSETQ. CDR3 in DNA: TGCGCCAGCAGCTTGCTGAGTGTTAGTAATGAGCAGTTCTTC. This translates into CASSLLSVSNEQFF.

CDR3: CARSQGREETQYF. Written as DNA, the CDR3 is TGTGCCAGAAGCCAGGGCAGGGAAGAGACCCAGTACTTC. This sequence joins TRBV9 and TRBJ2-5, with D possibly TRBD1 on 5 matching bases. CDR3 size: 13 residues. Germline CDR1 SGDLS, CDR2 YYNGEE. With 8 bases removed from V and 3 bases from J, the gap between germline ends came to 14 bases.

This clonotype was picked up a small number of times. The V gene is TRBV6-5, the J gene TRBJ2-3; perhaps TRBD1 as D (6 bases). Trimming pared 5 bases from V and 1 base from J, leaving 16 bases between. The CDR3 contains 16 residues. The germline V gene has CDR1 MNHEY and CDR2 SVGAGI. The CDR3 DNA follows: TGTGCCAGCAGTCCACAGGGATCCGGTGGCACAGATACGCAGTATTTT. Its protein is CASSPQGSGGTDTQYF.